Listed below are T cell receptor beta chains from one sample, sequenced in a study of T cell changes during pregnancy in multiple sclerosis. Clones were read by immunoSEQ multiplex PCR, and TCRdb kept only the in-frame ones, dropping some. The sample has about 64,000 clones; 90% to 97% are singletons. The starting material was CD8+ T cells from peripheral blood mononuclear cells, obtained after pregnancy. The receptors originated from a female donor with multiple sclerosis, enrolled in a pregnancy study. CDR3s include the opening cysteine and the closing phenylalanine or tryptophan. Fields, in order: V gene, D gene, CDR3 length, clone size, J gene, CDR3 DNA, CDR3 protein. D genes are given only for firm matches. Clone size is not always given. Where it is, it says once, few, many or a class for expanded clones.

V: TRBV27
D: TRBD1
length: 14
size: NA
J: TRBJ1-1
DNA: TGTGCCAGCCCCTGGCAGGGGGTTAACACTGAAGCTTTCTTT
CDR3: CASPWQGVNTEAFF

V: TRBV4-2
D: TRBD2
length: 16
size: NA
J: TRBJ2-1
DNA: TGTGCCAGCAGCCAAGAGCGGGGACTAGCGAACAATGAGCAGTTCTTC
CDR3: CASSQERGLANNEQFF

V: TRBV29-1
D: NA
length: 14
size: NA
J: TRBJ1-1
DNA: TGCAGCGTTGAAGTGCGGAGAGTGAACACTGAAGCTTTCTTT
CDR3: CSVEVRRVNTEAFF

V: TRBV9
D: NA
length: 14
size: NA
J: TRBJ2-7
DNA: TGTGCCAGCAGCGTAGGTGGGGGGACCAACGAGCAGTACTTC
CDR3: CASSVGGGTNEQYF

V: TRBV9
D: TRBD2
length: 14
size: NA
J: TRBJ2-1
DNA: TGTGCCAGCAGCGTAGGGTGGGAGGGGAATGAGCAGTTCTTC
CDR3: CASSVGWEGNEQFF

V: TRBV5-4
D: NA
length: 14
size: NA
J: TRBJ2-5
DNA: TGTGCCAGCAGCTTTTGCTTCGAGCAAGAGACCCAGTACTTC
CDR3: CASSFCFEQETQYF

V: TRBV11-2
D: TRBD1
length: 14
size: NA
J: TRBJ2-1
DNA: TGTGCCAGCGGAGCTACAGGGGCCTACAATGAGCAGTTCTTC
CDR3: CASGATGAYNEQFF

V: TRBV28
D: TRBD1
length: 16
size: NA
J: TRBJ2-3
DNA: TGTGCCAGCAGTTTAGCCGAGGACAGGGTTTCAGATACGCAGTATTTT
CDR3: CASSLAEDRVSDTQYF

V: TRBV4-1
D: TRBD2
length: 14
size: NA
J: TRBJ2-7
DNA: TGCGCCAGCAGCCCTAGCGGGAGAGAGTACGAGCAGTACTTC
CDR3: CASSPSGREYEQYF

V: TRBV9
D: NA
length: 14
size: NA
J: TRBJ2-5
DNA: TGTGCCAGCTGCCCAGGGGGGATAGGAGAGACCCAGTACTTC
CDR3: CASCPGGIGETQYF

V: TRBV7-9
D: NA
length: 14
size: NA
J: TRBJ2-2
DNA: TGTGCCAGCAGCTTAGGCGATGGCACCGGGGAGCTGTTTTTT
CDR3: CASSLGDGTGELFF

V: TRBV10-2
D: NA
length: 12
size: NA
J: TRBJ2-7
DNA: TGCGCCTCCAGAGGGGCGGGGTACGAGCAGTACTTC
CDR3: CASRGAGYEQYF

V: TRBV7-3
D: NA
length: 14
size: NA
J: TRBJ2-7
DNA: TGTGCCAGCAGCTTAGGCCAGGGCGGCTACGAGCAGTACTTC
CDR3: CASSLGQGGYEQYF

V: TRBV18
D: TRBD2
length: 14
size: NA
J: TRBJ2-1
DNA: TGTGCCAGCTCCGGGACTAGCGCATTTGCTGAGCAGTTCTTC
CDR3: CASSGTSAFAEQFF

V: TRBV9
D: TRBD2
length: 17
size: NA
J: TRBJ2-3
DNA: TGTGCCAGCAGCGTAGCTATTAGCGGGAGTGAAACAGATACGCAGTATTTT
CDR3: CASSVAISGSETDTQYF

V: TRBV9
D: TRBD1
length: 14
size: NA
J: TRBJ2-7
DNA: TGTGCCAGCAGCTTAGGGACAGGGGGCTACGAGCAGTACTTC
CDR3: CASSLGTGGYEQYF

V: TRBV9
D: NA
length: 15
size: NA
J: TRBJ2-7
DNA: TGTGCCAGCAGCGTAGATACAGGGAGCTCCTACGAGCAGTACTTC
CDR3: CASSVDTGSSYEQYF

V: TRBV6-1
D: NA
length: 14
size: NA
J: TRBJ1-2
DNA: TGTGCCAGCACCGCGCGGCGGACTAACTATGGCTACACCTTC
CDR3: CASTARRTNYGYTF

V: TRBV28
D: TRBD1
length: 18
size: NA
J: TRBJ1-2
DNA: TGTGCCAGCAGTTTAGGACCGGGACAGACTATTTCTAACTATGGCTACACCTTC
CDR3: CASSLGPGQTISNYGYTF

V: TRBV28
D: TRBD2
length: 17
size: NA
J: TRBJ2-3
DNA: TGTGCCAGCAGTTACTTTGGAGCGGGACCTAGCACAGATACGCAGTATTTT
CDR3: CASSYFGAGPSTDTQYF

V: TRBV2
D: NA
length: 9
size: few
J: TRBJ1-3
DNA: TGTGCCAGCAGTGACCAGGGCTATTTT
CDR3: CASSDQGYF

V: TRBV27
D: NA
length: 12
size: NA
J: TRBJ1-2
DNA: TGTGCCAGCATGGCCCAGGGTAGGGGCTACACCTTC
CDR3: CASMAQGRGYTF

V: TRBV5-6
D: TRBD1
length: 17
size: NA
J: TRBJ2-5
DNA: TGTGCCAGCAGCTTGGCCGGACAGGGAAACTTTTGGGAGACCCAGTACTTC
CDR3: CASSLAGQGNFWETQYF

V: TRBV7-9
D: TRBD1
length: 15
size: NA
J: TRBJ2-1
DNA: TGTGCCAGCAGCTTAGGACAGGGGAACTACAATGAGCAGTTCTTC
CDR3: CASSLGQGNYNEQFF

V: TRBV11-3
D: NA
length: 13
size: NA
J: TRBJ2-7
DNA: TGTGCCAGCAGCTCGGCACAGGGCTACGAGCAGTACTTC
CDR3: CASSSAQGYEQYF

V: TRBV18
D: NA
length: 16
size: NA
J: TRBJ1-3
DNA: TGTGCCAGCTCACCAAGAACATCAGACTCTGGAAACACCATATATTTT
CDR3: CASSPRTSDSGNTIYF

V: TRBV6-5
D: TRBD2
length: 16
size: NA
J: TRBJ2-3
DNA: TGTGCCAGCAGTTACTCCGGGACTAGCGTCCCAGATACGCAGTATTTT
CDR3: CASSYSGTSVPDTQYF

V: TRBV7-9
D: TRBD1
length: 17
size: NA
J: TRBJ1-1
DNA: TGTGCCAGCAGCTTAGATTCCCCGGGGCCAGGGGGAACTGAAGCTTTCTTT
CDR3: CASSLDSPGPGGTEAFF

V: TRBV7-2
D: NA
length: 16
size: NA
J: TRBJ2-7
DNA: TGTGCCAGCAGCCAAAGGGTACGGCAGGGCCTCTACGAGCAGTACTTC
CDR3: CASSQRVRQGLYEQYF

V: TRBV7-6
D: TRBD1
length: 13
size: NA
J: TRBJ2-5
DNA: TGTGCCAGCAGCTCGACAGGGGAAGAGACCCAGTACTTC
CDR3: CASSSTGEETQYF

V: TRBV27
D: NA
length: 13
size: once
J: TRBJ2-7
DNA: TGTGCCAGCAGTTTATCGATCGGGTACGAGCAGTACTTC
CDR3: CASSLSIGYEQYF

V: TRBV7-8
D: NA
length: 14
size: NA
J: TRBJ1-4
DNA: TGTGCCAGCAGCAACTCCCGAGGCATTGAAAAACTGTTTTTT
CDR3: CASSNSRGIEKLFF

V: TRBV29-1
D: NA
length: 11
size: NA
J: TRBJ2-7
DNA: TGCAGCGTTGAAATCGGCTACGAGCAGTACTTC
CDR3: CSVEIGYEQYF

V: TRBV5-5
D: TRBD1
length: 14
size: NA
J: TRBJ2-5
DNA: TGTGCCAGCAGCTTGGCCGGGACAGTGGAGACCCAGTACTTC
CDR3: CASSLAGTVETQYF

V: TRBV15
D: TRBD1
length: 14
size: NA
J: TRBJ1-5
DNA: TGTGCCACCAGCAGGGACAGGGAGAATCAGCCCCAGCATTTT
CDR3: CATSRDRENQPQHF

V: TRBV19
D: TRBD2
length: 15
size: NA
J: TRBJ2-7
DNA: TGTGCCAGTAGTCCCTCCAGCGGGGGTTCCTACGAGCAGTACTTC
CDR3: CASSPSSGGSYEQYF

V: TRBV27
D: TRBD1
length: 12
size: NA
J: TRBJ2-7
DNA: TGTGCCAGCAGTTCGACAGGGCACGAGCAGTACTTC
CDR3: CASSSTGHEQYF

V: TRBV27
D: TRBD1
length: 11
size: NA
J: TRBJ1-1
DNA: TGTGCCAGCACCACAGGGGGAGTAGCTTTCTTT
CDR3: CASTTGGVAFF

V: TRBV5-5
D: NA
length: 13
size: NA
J: TRBJ2-7
DNA: TGTGCCAGCGGCCGGGCTAGCTACTCCGAGCAGTACTTC
CDR3: CASGRASYSEQYF

V: TRBV7-9
D: NA
length: 13
size: NA
J: TRBJ2-2
DNA: TGTGCCAGCGGCGGGCCGTTCACCGGGGAGCTGTTTTTT
CDR3: CASGGPFTGELFF

V: TRBV28
D: NA
length: 15
size: once
J: TRBJ2-7
DNA: TGTGCCAGCAGTTCCCAGGATCTCCCCTACTACGAGCAGTACTTC
CDR3: CASSSQDLPYYEQYF

V: TRBV5-6
D: NA
length: 15
size: NA
J: TRBJ1-2
DNA: TGTGCCAGCAGCCCGACAACATATTATAACTATGGCTACACCTTC
CDR3: CASSPTTYYNYGYTF

V: TRBV29-1
D: TRBD1
length: 14
size: NA
J: TRBJ1-2
DNA: TGCAGCGTCAATACCGGGACAGGGCCCGAAGGCTACACCTTC
CDR3: CSVNTGTGPEGYTF

V: TRBV27
D: NA
length: 15
size: NA
J: TRBJ2-3
DNA: TGTGCCAGCAGTCCCTCAGCGGCCCCCACAGATACGCAGTATTTT
CDR3: CASSPSAAPTDTQYF

V: TRBV5-3
D: TRBD1
length: 21
size: NA
J: TRBJ2-6
DNA: TGTGCCAGAAGCTCCCTAGGGACAGGGGATAAGGGAACCTCTGGGGCCAACGTCCTGACTTTC
CDR3: CARSSLGTGDKGTSGANVLTF

V: TRBV19
D: NA
length: 15
size: NA
J: TRBJ2-1
DNA: TGTGCCAGTAGTATTTTAGCCATTGGCAACAATGAGCAGTTCTTC
CDR3: CASSILAIGNNEQFF

V: TRBV9
D: TRBD2
length: 15
size: NA
J: TRBJ2-7
DNA: TGTGCCAGCAGCGTTGGCAGCGGGGACGCCTACGAGCAGTACTTC
CDR3: CASSVGSGDAYEQYF

V: TRBV7-9
D: NA
length: 15
size: NA
J: TRBJ1-1
DNA: TGTGCCAGCAGCCCCACCTCTACCCAGAACACTGAAGCTTTCTTT
CDR3: CASSPTSTQNTEAFF

V: TRBV10-3
D: NA
length: 12
size: NA
J: TRBJ1-2
DNA: TGTGCCATCAGTAAGACAGGAGATGGCTACACCTTC
CDR3: CAISKTGDGYTF

V: TRBV9
D: NA
length: 17
size: NA
J: TRBJ2-3
DNA: TGTGCCAGCAGCTTCGACGGTAGCGGCCTATCTCCGGATACGCAGTATTTT
CDR3: CASSFDGSGLSPDTQYF

V: TRBV7-8
D: NA
length: 16
size: NA
J: TRBJ1-4
DNA: TGTGCCAGCAGCTTAGATCGACTGGCAACTAATGAAAAACTGTTTTTT
CDR3: CASSLDRLATNEKLFF

V: TRBV7-9
D: NA
length: 17
size: once
J: TRBJ2-3
DNA: TGTGCCAGCAGCCCCCGGGATCCACTGGACGCCACAGATACGCAGTATTTT
CDR3: CASSPRDPLDATDTQYF

V: TRBV6-1
D: NA
length: 10
size: NA
J: TRBJ2-1
DNA: TGTGCCAGCAGTGTCGAGGGACAGTTCTTC
CDR3: CASSVEGQFF

V: TRBV4-1
D: NA
length: 16
size: NA
J: TRBJ1-1
DNA: TGCGCCAGCAGCCAAGTACTTGGGGCTAGGGGAACTGAAGCTTTCTTT
CDR3: CASSQVLGARGTEAFF

V: TRBV9
D: TRBD1
length: 15
size: NA
J: TRBJ2-3
DNA: TGTGCCAGCAGTCCCACAGGGGCCGCATCAGATACGCAGTATTTT
CDR3: CASSPTGAASDTQYF

V: TRBV28
D: NA
length: 15
size: NA
J: TRBJ2-6
DNA: TGTGCCAGCAGTTTAGAGGGCTTCGGGGCCAACGTCCTGACTTTC
CDR3: CASSLEGFGANVLTF

V: TRBV7-9
D: TRBD1
length: 13
size: NA
J: TRBJ2-7
DNA: TGTGCCAGCAGCCCAGGGACAGGGGGCGAGCAGTACTTC
CDR3: CASSPGTGGEQYF